This T cell receptor (beta chain) was profiled in a study of human CD8 memory T cell subsets. Scientists made TCR beta libraries using UMI-labeled 5' RACE. TCRdb re-called the 5' RACE reads and shows each CDR3 protein once, DNA omitted. The listing records approximately 6,700 distinct CDR3 sequences. Germline CDR1 and CDR2: MGHDK and SYGVNS. The CDR3 runs 15 residues. This TCR derives from a human donor in good health. This rearrangement joins TRBV25-1 to TRBJ2-1; TCRdb's assignment of TRBD2 cannot be checked, as there is no DNA. Sequencing was performed on CD8+ T cells from PBMCs. The chain's CDR3 is CASSPGRARVNEQFF.